Listed below are T cell receptor beta chains from one sample, sequenced in a study of cytomegalovirus exposure and HLA in healthy donors. Clones were sequenced by immunoSEQ multiplex PCR, and TCRdb holds only the in-frame ones, with some missing. The sample has roughly 240,000 clones, approximately 85% seen once; the top ten hold roughly 0.26%. Sequencing was carried out using PBMCs. These receptor sequences come from a girl aged 2-9 years in good health and CMV-seronegative. Each CDR3 is given with its conserved first and last residue. A D gene is named only where the DNA matches it firmly. Only some rows state a clone size, as once, few, many or a class for expanded clones.

V gene: TRBV15
clone size: -
D gene: -
J gene: TRBJ1-3
CDR3 length: 14
CDR3 protein: CATSRYRDGNTIYF
CDR3 DNA: TGTGCCACCAGCAGATACAGGGATGGAAACACCATATATTTT

V gene: TRBV7-8
clone size: -
D gene: TRBD2
J gene: TRBJ2-7
CDR3 length: 15
CDR3 protein: CASSSGTSASYEQYF
CDR3 DNA: TGTGCCAGCAGTTCCGGGACTAGCGCCTCCTACGAGCAGTACTTC

V gene: TRBV11-2
clone size: -
D gene: -
J gene: TRBJ2-3
CDR3 length: 15
CDR3 protein: CASSRTNSPTDTQYF
CDR3 DNA: TGTGCCAGCAGCAGGACAAACAGTCCCACAGATACGCAGTATTTT

V gene: TRBV2
clone size: -
D gene: -
J gene: TRBJ1-5
CDR3 length: 17
CDR3 protein: CASSEGLGQYSNQPQHF
CDR3 DNA: TGTGCCAGCAGTGAAGGTTTGGGCCAATATAGCAATCAGCCCCAGCATTTT

V gene: TRBV4-1
clone size: many
D gene: TRBD1
J gene: TRBJ1-1
CDR3 length: 12
CDR3 protein: CASSGKGAKAFF
CDR3 DNA: TGCGCCAGCAGCGGGAAGGGGGCCAAAGCTTTCTTT

V gene: TRBV15
clone size: -
D gene: -
J gene: TRBJ2-1
CDR3 length: 16
CDR3 protein: CATSRVVANGENEQFF
CDR3 DNA: TGTGCCACCAGCAGAGTAGTCGCGAATGGGGAGAATGAGCAGTTCTTC

V gene: TRBV29-1
clone size: -
D gene: -
J gene: TRBJ2-3
CDR3 length: 13
CDR3 protein: CSVEVYRADTQYF
CDR3 DNA: TGCAGCGTTGAAGTCTACAGGGCAGATACGCAGTATTTT

V gene: TRBV7-3
clone size: -
D gene: -
J gene: TRBJ1-1
CDR3 length: 15
CDR3 protein: CASSLRRIQGTEAFF
CDR3 DNA: TGTGCCAGCAGCTTAAGGCGGATACAGGGCACTGAAGCTTTCTTT

V gene: TRBV9
clone size: -
D gene: -
J gene: TRBJ2-7
CDR3 length: 16
CDR3 protein: CASSAESLAATYEQYF
CDR3 DNA: TGTGCCAGCAGCGCTGAAAGTCTCGCGGCGACCTACGAGCAGTACTTC

V gene: TRBV10-3
clone size: -
D gene: TRBD2
J gene: TRBJ2-7
CDR3 length: 15
CDR3 protein: CAISESGDNSYEQYF
CDR3 DNA: TGTGCCATCAGTGAGAGCGGGGATAACTCCTACGAGCAGTACTTC

V gene: TRBV6-1
clone size: -
D gene: -
J gene: TRBJ1-2
CDR3 length: 13
CDR3 protein: CASSDNRVYGYTF
CDR3 DNA: TGTGCCAGCAGTGATAACAGGGTGTATGGCTACACCTTC

V gene: TRBV2
clone size: -
D gene: -
J gene: TRBJ2-2
CDR3 length: 13
CDR3 protein: CASTISPAGELFF
CDR3 DNA: TGTGCCAGCACTATATCCCCGGCCGGGGAGCTGTTTTTT

V gene: TRBV5-1
clone size: -
D gene: -
J gene: TRBJ2-5
CDR3 length: 14
CDR3 protein: CASSLGTGKETQYF
CDR3 DNA: TGCGCCAGCAGCTTGGGGACGGGAAAAGAGACCCAGTACTTC

V gene: TRBV21-1
clone size: -
D gene: -
J gene: TRBJ2-4
CDR3 length: 15
CDR3 protein: CASSIRDIAKNIQYF
CDR3 DNA: TGTGCCAGCAGCATTCGGGACATAGCCAAAAACATTCAGTACTTC

V gene: TRBV30
clone size: few
D gene: -
J gene: TRBJ1-1
CDR3 length: 14
CDR3 protein: CAWSVGAGRAEAFF
CDR3 DNA: TGTGCCTGGAGTGTAGGGGCGGGGAGAGCTGAAGCTTTCTTT

V gene: TRBV11-2
clone size: -
D gene: TRBD1
J gene: TRBJ2-7
CDR3 length: 15
CDR3 protein: CASSHISTGEYEQYF
CDR3 DNA: TGTGCCAGCAGCCATATATCAACAGGGGAGTACGAGCAGTACTTC

V gene: TRBV6-6
clone size: -
D gene: TRBD1
J gene: TRBJ1-2
CDR3 length: 14
CDR3 protein: CAARKGQGAYGYTF
CDR3 DNA: TGTGCCGCCCGAAAGGGACAGGGGGCCTATGGCTACACCTTC

V gene: TRBV6-4
clone size: -
D gene: TRBD2
J gene: TRBJ2-1
CDR3 length: 15
CDR3 protein: CASSRSGSSYNEQFF
CDR3 DNA: TGTGCCAGCAGTAGGAGCGGGAGCTCCTACAATGAGCAGTTCTTC

V gene: TRBV27
clone size: -
D gene: -
J gene: TRBJ2-7
CDR3 length: 15
CDR3 protein: CASGHTTGNSYEQYF
CDR3 DNA: TGTGCCAGCGGGCACACCACAGGCAACTCCTACGAGCAGTACTTC

V gene: TRBV29-1
clone size: -
D gene: TRBD2
J gene: TRBJ2-1
CDR3 length: 15
CDR3 protein: CSVEAHGRVRDEQFF
CDR3 DNA: TGCAGCGTTGAAGCTCATGGGAGGGTTAGGGATGAGCAGTTCTTC

V gene: TRBV29-1
clone size: -
D gene: -
J gene: TRBJ2-3
CDR3 length: 13
CDR3 protein: CSVAGRVSDTQYF
CDR3 DNA: TGCAGCGTTGCCGGCAGGGTTTCAGATACGCAGTATTTT

V gene: TRBV7-6
clone size: -
D gene: -
J gene: TRBJ1-1
CDR3 length: 15
CDR3 protein: CASSFANRDSSEAFF
CDR3 DNA: TGTGCCAGCAGCTTCGCAAACAGGGATTCCTCTGAAGCTTTCTTT

V gene: TRBV7-9
clone size: -
D gene: TRBD2
J gene: TRBJ2-7
CDR3 length: 18
CDR3 protein: CASSQYKTSGGASYEQYF
CDR3 DNA: TGTGCCAGCAGTCAATATAAGACTAGCGGGGGGGCGTCCTACGAGCAGTACTTC

V gene: TRBV29-1
clone size: -
D gene: -
J gene: TRBJ2-3
CDR3 length: 12
CDR3 protein: CSVGQVTDTQYF
CDR3 DNA: TGCAGCGTTGGGCAGGTCACAGATACGCAGTATTTT

V gene: TRBV5-1
clone size: few
D gene: TRBD2
J gene: TRBJ2-2
CDR3 length: 16
CDR3 protein: CASSLTTGGNTGELFF
CDR3 DNA: TGCGCCAGCAGCTTGACGACGGGGGGGAACACCGGGGAGCTGTTTTTT

V gene: TRBV30
clone size: -
D gene: TRBD1
J gene: TRBJ1-2
CDR3 length: 11
CDR3 protein: CAWQGASGYTF
CDR3 DNA: TGTGCCTGGCAGGGGGCGAGTGGCTACACCTTC

V gene: TRBV6-5
clone size: -
D gene: TRBD2
J gene: TRBJ2-1
CDR3 length: 14
CDR3 protein: CASSRGSSYNEQFF
CDR3 DNA: TGTGCCAGCAGCCGCGGGAGCTCCTACAATGAGCAGTTCTTC

V gene: TRBV27
clone size: -
D gene: -
J gene: TRBJ1-1
CDR3 length: 12
CDR3 protein: CASRSTRTEAFF
CDR3 DNA: TGTGCCAGCAGGAGCACGCGCACTGAAGCTTTCTTT

V gene: TRBV18
clone size: -
D gene: -
J gene: TRBJ2-5
CDR3 length: 13
CDR3 protein: CASSFWPQETQYF
CDR3 DNA: TGTGCCAGCTCATTTTGGCCCCAAGAGACCCAGTACTTC

V gene: TRBV5-6
clone size: -
D gene: -
J gene: TRBJ1-2
CDR3 length: 12
CDR3 protein: CASSLGGLGYTF
CDR3 DNA: TGTGCCAGCAGCTTAGGGGGTCTGGGCTACACCTTC

V gene: TRBV6-6
clone size: few
D gene: -
J gene: TRBJ2-7
CDR3 length: 13
CDR3 protein: CASSIQGSYEQYF
CDR3 DNA: TGTGCCAGCAGTATACAGGGCTCCTACGAGCAGTACTTC

V gene: TRBV11-2
clone size: -
D gene: TRBD2
J gene: TRBJ2-7
CDR3 length: 18
CDR3 protein: CASSLVGLAGAVSYEQYF
CDR3 DNA: TGTGCCAGCAGCTTAGTGGGACTAGCGGGGGCCGTCTCCTACGAGCAGTACTTC

V gene: TRBV9
clone size: -
D gene: -
J gene: TRBJ2-3
CDR3 length: 14
CDR3 protein: CASSSQARTDTQYF
CDR3 DNA: TGTGCCAGCAGCTCTCAGGCCCGCACAGATACGCAGTATTTT

V gene: TRBV5-1
clone size: -
D gene: -
J gene: TRBJ2-5
CDR3 length: 14
CDR3 protein: CASRKQGPQETQYF
CDR3 DNA: TGCGCCAGCAGGAAACAGGGTCCACAAGAGACCCAGTACTTC

V gene: TRBV10-1
clone size: few
D gene: -
J gene: TRBJ2-1
CDR3 length: 15
CDR3 protein: CASSAPGVYYNEQFF
CDR3 DNA: TGCGCCAGCAGTGCCCCGGGGGTCTACTACAATGAGCAGTTCTTC

V gene: TRBV6-5
clone size: -
D gene: -
J gene: TRBJ1-5
CDR3 length: 15
CDR3 protein: CASGRGGAWNQPQHF
CDR3 DNA: TGTGCCAGCGGTCGGGGGGGGGCCTGGAATCAGCCCCAGCATTTT

V gene: TRBV7-9
clone size: -
D gene: TRBD1
J gene: TRBJ2-2
CDR3 length: 15
CDR3 protein: CASSGGQGNTGELFF
CDR3 DNA: TGTGCCAGCAGCGGGGGACAGGGGAACACCGGGGAGCTGTTTTTT

V gene: TRBV5-1
clone size: -
D gene: -
J gene: TRBJ1-2
CDR3 length: 14
CDR3 protein: CASSAGDRNYGYTF
CDR3 DNA: TGCGCCAGCAGCGCTGGAGACAGGAACTATGGCTACACCTTC

V gene: TRBV27
clone size: -
D gene: TRBD1
J gene: TRBJ2-2
CDR3 length: 15
CDR3 protein: CASSLRQGTGGELFF
CDR3 DNA: TGTGCCAGCAGTTTAAGACAGGGGACAGGCGGGGAGCTGTTTTTT

V gene: TRBV6-4
clone size: -
D gene: TRBD1
J gene: TRBJ2-6
CDR3 length: 17
CDR3 protein: CASSYRDSTSGANVLTF
CDR3 DNA: TGTGCCAGCAGTTATCGGGACAGCACCTCTGGGGCCAACGTCCTGACTTTC

V gene: TRBV6-1
clone size: -
D gene: TRBD2
J gene: TRBJ2-2
CDR3 length: 13
CDR3 protein: CASRGTSGSGLFF
CDR3 DNA: TGTGCCAGCAGGGGGACTAGCGGGAGTGGGCTGTTTTTT

V gene: TRBV9
clone size: few
D gene: -
J gene: TRBJ1-1
CDR3 length: 13
CDR3 protein: CASSVDAGSEAFF
CDR3 DNA: TGTGCCAGCAGCGTAGATGCAGGGTCTGAAGCTTTCTTT

V gene: TRBV19
clone size: -
D gene: -
J gene: TRBJ2-5
CDR3 length: 14
CDR3 protein: CASSMPGVQETQYF
CDR3 DNA: TGTGCCAGTAGTATGCCCGGGGTCCAAGAGACCCAGTACTTC

V gene: TRBV5-6
clone size: few
D gene: -
J gene: TRBJ1-6
CDR3 length: 13
CDR3 protein: CASSLVANSPLHF
CDR3 DNA: TGTGCCAGCAGCTTGGTAGCAAATTCACCCCTCCACTTT

V gene: TRBV11-2
clone size: -
D gene: -
J gene: TRBJ1-1
CDR3 length: 15
CDR3 protein: CASSFGGDMNTEAFF
CDR3 DNA: TGTGCCAGCAGCTTCGGGGGGGACATGAACACTGAAGCTTTCTTT

V gene: TRBV7-2
clone size: once
D gene: -
J gene: TRBJ2-7
CDR3 length: 13
CDR3 protein: CASSPLASFEQYF
CDR3 DNA: TGTGCCAGCAGCCCACTCGCCTCCTTCGAGCAGTACTTC

V gene: TRBV2
clone size: -
D gene: TRBD2
J gene: TRBJ2-1
CDR3 length: 16
CDR3 protein: CASSVSLAGSYNEQFF
CDR3 DNA: TGTGCCAGCAGTGTCTCCCTAGCGGGCTCCTACAATGAGCAGTTCTTC

V gene: TRBV5-5
clone size: -
D gene: -
J gene: TRBJ1-4
CDR3 length: 14
CDR3 protein: CASSLEGFNEKLFF
CDR3 DNA: TGTGCCAGCAGCTTGGAGGGGTTTAATGAAAAACTGTTTTTT

V gene: TRBV4-2
clone size: -
D gene: TRBD2
J gene: TRBJ2-1
CDR3 length: 18
CDR3 protein: CASSQESVGGLAYNEQFF
CDR3 DNA: TGTGCCAGCAGCCAAGAAAGTGTCGGGGGGTTAGCCTACAATGAGCAGTTCTTC

V gene: TRBV27
clone size: -
D gene: TRBD1
J gene: TRBJ2-3
CDR3 length: 17
CDR3 protein: CASRPLRDRKDTDTQYF
CDR3 DNA: TGTGCCAGCAGACCCCTCCGGGACAGAAAAGACACAGATACGCAGTATTTT

V gene: TRBV6-1
clone size: -
D gene: TRBD2
J gene: TRBJ2-2
CDR3 length: 15
CDR3 protein: CASTPGLAGAGELFF
CDR3 DNA: TGTGCCAGCACCCCTGGACTAGCGGGAGCCGGGGAGCTGTTTTTT

V gene: TRBV2
clone size: once
D gene: TRBD1
J gene: TRBJ1-1
CDR3 length: 15
CDR3 protein: CASITMTGAYTEAFF
CDR3 DNA: TGCGCCAGCATCACAATGACAGGGGCCTACACTGAAGCTTTCTTT

V gene: TRBV2
clone size: -
D gene: TRBD2
J gene: TRBJ2-1
CDR3 length: 15
CDR3 protein: CASSESLAGVSEQFF
CDR3 DNA: TGTGCCAGCAGTGAAAGTCTAGCGGGGGTGAGTGAGCAGTTCTTC

V gene: TRBV29-1
clone size: -
D gene: -
J gene: TRBJ2-7
CDR3 length: 12
CDR3 protein: CSVRGGSYGQYF
CDR3 DNA: TGCAGCGTTCGGGGAGGATCCTACGGGCAGTACTTC

V gene: TRBV2
clone size: -
D gene: TRBD2
J gene: TRBJ2-3
CDR3 length: 15
CDR3 protein: CASSDERGAIDTQYF
CDR3 DNA: TGTGCCAGCAGTGACGAGCGGGGGGCTATAGATACGCAGTATTTT

V gene: TRBV6-6
clone size: -
D gene: TRBD2
J gene: TRBJ2-5
CDR3 length: 14
CDR3 protein: CASSRGLVGETQYF
CDR3 DNA: TGTGCCAGCAGCCGAGGACTAGTCGGTGAGACCCAGTACTTC

V gene: TRBV6-5
clone size: once
D gene: TRBD1
J gene: TRBJ1-2
CDR3 length: 15
CDR3 protein: CASLRPGQGLYGYTF
CDR3 DNA: TGTGCCAGCCTGCGACCGGGACAGGGGCTCTATGGCTACACCTTC

V gene: TRBV11-2
clone size: -
D gene: TRBD2
J gene: TRBJ2-7
CDR3 length: 13
CDR3 protein: CASNSGGPYEQYF
CDR3 DNA: TGTGCCAGCAACAGCGGGGGGCCCTACGAGCAGTACTTC

V gene: TRBV19
clone size: -
D gene: TRBD2
J gene: TRBJ2-7
CDR3 length: 13
CDR3 protein: CASGAGAGYEQYF
CDR3 DNA: TGTGCCAGTGGGGCGGGAGCAGGGTACGAGCAGTACTTC

V gene: TRBV2
clone size: -
D gene: -
J gene: TRBJ2-5
CDR3 length: 13
CDR3 protein: CASSGQGQETQYF
CDR3 DNA: TGTGCCAGCAGTGGGCAGGGGCAAGAGACCCAGTACTTC